Shown below are 24 T cell receptor beta chains from a single sample sequenced in a study of T cell repertoires in cytomegalovirus infection. In TCRdb, the reads were re-called with MiXCR into one record per CDR3 protein. The data contain around 450,000 distinct CDR3 sequences, 30% to 40% of them singletons. Input material: PBMCs. All receptors come from a human donor in good health (CMV status not recorded). Some clones in this sample may be carry-over from other donors' samples.

The chain recombines TRBV12-3 or TRBV12-4 with TRBJ2-2; 7 positions agree with TRBD1. V lost 7 bases and J lost 6; bases outside the gene matches: 5. The CDR3 consists of 13 residues. CDR3 sequence: CASTLGQPGELFF. As DNA, the CDR3 is TGTGCCAGCACCCTGGGACAGCCCGGGGAGCTGTTTTTT.

This chain links TRBV7-9 with TRBJ2-7; possibly TRBD1 for D (5 bases). The CDR3 consists of 13 residues. Trimming took 10 bases from V and 5 from J, leaving 18 bases between them. From germline, CDR1 is SEHNR and CDR2 FQNEAQ (reference sequence). For the CDR3, the DNA is TGTGCCACCTCAGGGTGGGCAGGGAACGAGCAGTACTTC. It codes for CATSGWAGNEQYF. Full variable domain (missing parts from reference TRBV7-9 and TRBJ2-7): DTGVSQNPRHKITKRGQNVTFRCDPISEHNRLYWYRQTLGQGPEFLTYFQNEAQLEKSRLLSDRFSAERPKGSFSTLEIQRTEQGDSAMYLCATSGWAGNEQYFGPGTRLTVT.

The chain employs TRBV6-2 or TRBV6-3 and TRBJ2-1; no firm D call. V lost 2 bases, J lost 8 bases, and 13 bases lay in between. The CDR3 length is 14 residues. Germline loops: CDR1 MNHEY, CDR2 SVGEGT. CDR3 coding DNA: TGTGCCAGCAGTTACCCGATGTCCGCGTATGAGCAGTTCTTC. Encoded protein: CASSYPMSAYEQFF.

The chain has TRBV18 and TRBJ1-1, with 9 bases matching TRBD1. J was trimmed by 4 bases and V by 3 bases; bases with no gene match: 3. Germline V gene data show CDR1 as KGHSH and CDR2 as LQKENI. The length of the CDR3 is 14 residues. CDR3 coding DNA: TGTGCCAGCTCACCGGGACAGGGAGTCACTGAAGCTTTCTTT. Translating it yields CASSPGQGVTEAFF.

This clonotype occurred once. This clone may be a read error of a much larger clone one base away. The chain has TRBV7-2 and TRBJ2-3; 7 bases agree with TRBD2. Unmatched junction bases numbered 12, after V lost 5 bases and J lost 4 bases. Germline V gene data show CDR1 as SGHTA and CDR2 as FQGNSA. The CDR3 spans 16 residues. The CDR3 bases are TGTGCCAGCAGCCACGAACGGACTAGACGCCCAGATACGCAGTATTTT. It specifies CASSHERTRRPDTQYF.

The sample holds a few counts of this clonotype. The chain employs TRBV27 and TRBJ2-3; D is unresolved. CDR3 length: 14 residues. Germline V gene data show CDR1 as MNHEY and CDR2 as SMNVEV (reference sequence). V lost 5 bases and J 5 bases, leaving 14 bases between the germline ends. CDR3 in amino acids: CASSPTLGRDTQYF. In DNA form, the CDR3 reads TGTGCCAGCAGTCCGACGTTGGGCAGAGATACGCAGTATTTT.

The chain is built from TRBV5-1 and TRBJ2-3, with D maybe TRBD1 (6 bases). The CDR3 totals 16 residues. Germline-derived CDR1 and CDR2 are SGHRS and YFSETQ. The ends were cut back, 0 bases at V and 4 bases at J, with 15 bases in the middle. As DNA, the CDR3 is TGCGCCAGCAGCTTGGACGTGCGAGGGGGACCAGATACGCAGTATTTT. Translation gives CASSLDVRGGPDTQYF.

There are a few counts of this clonotype. This sequence joins TRBV2 and TRBJ2-5; D is uncertain. Trimming removed 6 bases from V and 9 bases from J, with 20 bases in between. CDR1 is SNHLY, CDR2 FYNNEI, per germline. This CDR3 comprises 14 residues. CDR3 sequence (DNA): TGTGCCAGCAGCGCCTCACCGACCCCGGCGGCCCAGTACTTC. The encoded protein is CASSASPTPAAQYF.

This clonotype was counted a single time. The chain carries TRBV6-5 and TRBJ1-1; tentatively, D is TRBD1 (6 bases). This CDR3 has 13 residues. V gave up 7 bases and J gave up 9 bases, with 18 bases separating them. Germline CDR1 reads MNHEY; CDR2 reads SVGAGI. The CDR3 protein is CASIRAGGRQAFF. The CDR3 DNA reads as TGTGCCAGCATCCGGGCGGGGGGCCGTCAAGCTTTCTTT.

The gene calls are TRBV27 and TRBJ1-6; D not certain. V shed 4 bases and J shed 8 bases, with 6 bases lying between them. CDR1 and CDR2 from the germline V gene are MNHEY and SMNVEV (reference sequence). The length of the CDR3 is 12 residues. The CDR3 nucleotides are TGTGCCAGCAGTTCTAGTTATTCACCCCTCCACTTT. Amino acid sequence: CASSSSYSPLHF.

In this sample, this clonotype turned up many times. This chain connects TRBV28 to TRBJ1-1; 8 nucleotides align to TRBD1. This CDR3 comprises 17 residues. Unmatched junction bases numbered 13, after V lost 5 bases and J lost 2 bases. The germline V gene has CDR1 MDHEN and CDR2 SYDVKM. The CDR3 DNA follows: TGTGCCAGCAGTGAATGGGACAGGCCTAAAGCAAACACTGAAGCTTTCTTT. Residues: CASSEWDRPKANTEAFF.

The chain couples TRBV9 to TRBJ2-3; D call uncertain. The V and J ends lost 0 bases and 4 bases respectively, with 6 bases between them. Germline V gene data show CDR1 as SGDLS and CDR2 as YYNGEE. There are 13 residues in the CDR3. CDR3 DNA sequence: TGTGCCAGCAGCGTAGTTCCCGCAGATACGCAGTATTTT. Translating it yields CASSVVPADTQYF.

With respect to this clonotype: The conserved closing phenylalanine or tryptophan is absent in this CDR3, likely reflecting a read error. It is unclear where the CDR3 begins or ends on the DNA, so no DNA is shown, and the CDR3 is as TCRdb lists it. V gene TRBV7-6 combines with J gene TRBJ2-3; TRBD2, the table's D call, was not compared with the DNA. The germline CDR1 and CDR2 sequences are SGHVS and FNYEAQ. The CDR3 region is 16 residues in length, termini included. CDR3 in amino acids: CASSFTSGLSTATPSC.

This clonotype was picked up many times. The chain links TRBV7-2 to TRBJ2-3; the match to TRBD2 covers 9 bases. The CDR3 length is 19 residues. V was pared by 5 bases and J by 0 bases, with 15 bases of the junction left unmatched. Germline CDR1 and CDR2: SGHTA and FQGNSA. CDR3 loop: CASSPRRGGGGASTDTQYF. DNA for the CDR3: TGTGCCAGCAGCCCTCGGCGCGGCGGGGGGGGTGCTAGCACAGATACGCAGTATTTT. Using reference TRBV7-2 and TRBJ2-3 for the parts outside the CDR3, the full variable domain is GAGVSQSPSNKVTEKGKDVELRCDPISGHTALYWYRQSLGQGLEFLIYFQGNSAPDKSGLPSDRFSAERTGGSVSTLTIQRTQQEDSAVYLCASSPRRGGGGASTDTQYFGPGTRLTVL.

The chain carries TRBV19 and TRBJ2-5; 7 bases fit TRBD1. The germline CDR1 and CDR2 sequences are LNHDA and SQIVND (reference sequence). The V gene end was trimmed by 0 bases and the J gene end by 3 bases; junction bases not matched to a gene: 4. This CDR3 is built from 15 residues. The CDR3 DNA sequence: TGTGCCAGTAGTATAGACGACAGGGTGGAAGAGACCCAGTACTTC. Protein sequence: CASSIDDRVEETQYF. Combining the CDR3 with reference TRBV19 and TRBJ2-5 gives the whole variable domain DGGITQSPKYLFRKEGQNVTLSCEQNLNHDAMYWYRQDPGQGLRLIYYSQIVNDFQKGDIAEGYSVSREKKESFPLTVTSAQKNPTAFYLCASSIDDRVEETQYFGPGTRLLVL.

J is TRBJ2-7 and V is TRBV2; TRBD1 might be the D (6 bases). Germline V gives CDR1 SNHLY, CDR2 FYNNEI. The V end was cut by 7 bases, the J end by 5 bases, with 18 bases between. The CDR3 has 14 residues. The CDR3 coding sequence is TGTGCCAGCACAGGCGGCAGGGGCCACGACGAGCAGTACTTC. Amino acid sequence: CASTGGRGHDEQYF.

For this clonotype: At one end, the junction sequence differs from germline, possibly due to a read error. This chain uses TRBV4-1 with TRBJ1-2; D is ambiguous. The length of the CDR3 is 19 residues. Germline values: CDR1 MGHRA, CDR2 YSYEKL. The CDR3 DNA sequence: TGCGCCAGCAGCCAAGTGCGGTACGGGCGGACGGGTAATAACTATCGCTACACCTTC. This encodes CASSQVRYGRTGNNYRYTF.

V and J are TRBV7-9 and TRBJ1-1; D ambiguous. Per germline, CDR1 SEHNR and CDR2 FQNEAQ (reference sequence). Trimming shortened V by 5 bases and J by 1 base, and 11 bases separated the two germline ends. This CDR3 contains 14 residues. Here the CDR3 reads CASSRGGRNTEAFF. The DNA for the CDR3 is TGTGCCAGCAGCCGAGGTGGTCGGAACACTGAAGCTTTCTTT.

This clonotype was observed a single time. The CDR3 carries no conserved terminal phenylalanine or tryptophan, so it likely arises from a read error. It is unclear where the CDR3 begins or ends on the DNA, so no DNA is shown, and the CDR3 is as TCRdb lists it. CDR3 residues: CARSFQDRGDEQCL. V gene TRBV7-9 combines with J gene TRBJ2-7; TRBD1 reflects the table's D call only, with no check against the DNA. Germline V gene sequence: CDR1 SEHNR, CDR2 FQNEAQ (reference sequence). The CDR3 comprises 14 residues, both ends counted.

This clonotype was counted at least ten times. The V and J genes are TRBV2 and TRBJ2-2; 7 nucleotides agree with TRBD1. The CDR3 is 12 amino acids. Germline CDR1 SNHLY, CDR2 FYNNEI. J lost 3 bases, V lost 9 bases, and 1 base had no gene match. The CDR3 reads CASGTDTGELFF. The CDR3 bases are TGTGCCAGTGGGACAGACACCGGGGAGCTGTTTTTT. The whole variable domain, remainder taken from reference TRBV2 and TRBJ2-2, is EPEVTQTPSHQVTQMGQEVILRCVPISNHLYFYWYRQILGQKVEFLVSFYNNEISEKSEIFDDQFSVERPDGSNFTLKIRSTKLEDSAMYFCASGTDTGELFFGEGSRLTVL.

This rearrangement joins TRBV20-1 to TRBJ2-7, with TRBD1 identical over 9 bases. J lost 4 bases, V lost 0 bases, and 7 bases had no gene match. Germline V gene lookup returns CDR1 DFQATT and CDR2 SNEGSKA (reference sequence). This CDR3 spans 15 amino acids. CDR3 in amino acids: CSARDQGTGLYEQYF. CDR3 in DNA: TGCAGTGCTAGAGATCAGGGGACAGGGCTATACGAGCAGTACTTC.

This clonotype was observed a few times. The rearrangement uses TRBV29-1 and TRBJ2-5, with 7 bases identical to TRBD2. The ends lost 7 bases at V and 4 bases at J; junction bases unmatched: 9. CDR1 is SQVTM and CDR2 is ANQGSEA in the germline V gene. The CDR3 consists of 13 residues. DNA of the CDR3: TGCAGCGCCCTGGGAGGGATCGGAGAGACCCAGTACTTC. Translated: CSALGGIGETQYF.

The J gene is TRBJ2-7, the V gene TRBV7-2; TRBD1 might be the D (5 bases). Between the trimmed V and J ends, which lost 5 bases and 5 bases, there was a span of 16 bases. This CDR3 spans 14 amino acids. Germline-derived CDR1 and CDR2 are SGHTA and FQGNSA. This chain's CDR3 is CASSLLGALDEQYF. The CDR3 coding sequence is TGTGCCAGCAGCCTGTTAGGGGCTCTGGACGAGCAGTACTTC. The full variable domain, in which reference TRBV7-2 and TRBJ2-7 provide the parts outside the CDR3, is GAGVSQSPSNKVTEKGKDVELRCDPISGHTALYWYRQSLGQGLEFLIYFQGNSAPDKSGLPSDRFSAERTGGSVSTLTIQRTQQEDSAVYLCASSLLGALDEQYFGPGTRLTVT.

The gene calls are TRBV6-2 or TRBV6-3 and TRBJ2-7, with TRBD1 identical over 7 bases. The CDR3 runs 14 residues. Unmatched junction bases numbered 11, after V lost 9 bases and J lost 3 bases. The germline V gene has CDR1 MNHEY and CDR2 SVGEGT. CDR3 residues: CASSREAGGYEQYF. CDR3 bases: TGTGCCAGTTCCCGTGAGGCAGGGGGCTACGAGCAGTACTTC.